A selection of T cell receptor beta chains follows, all from one sample in a study of T cell responses to AZD1222 COVID-19 vaccine. The assay was immunoSEQ multiplex PCR, and TCRdb's table has in-frame clones only and misses some. This table has approximately 110,000 clones, roughly nine tenths appearing once. This material consisted of peripheral blood, taken on day 0 of AZD1222 vaccination. The receptors here all came from an adult in good health. Both conserved end residues are part of each CDR3. A D gene is named only where the DNA matches it firmly.

TRBJ2-7,TRBV19,.,TGTGCCAGTAGTATAAGGGGAGGACAGTCCTACGAGCAGTACTTC,CASSIRGGQSYEQYF
TRBJ2-5,TRBV3-1/TRBV3-2,.,TGTGCCAGCAGCCAGGGGGGGGGCTCCCAAGAGACCCAGTACTTC,CASSQGGGSQETQYF
TRBJ1-4,TRBV30,TRBD1,TGTGCCTGGAGTGGACAGGGCTGGGAAAAACTGTTTTTT,CAWSGQGWEKLFF
TRBJ1-1,TRBV30,.,TGTGCCACGCGTGAAGCTTTCTTT,CATREAFF
TRBJ2-5,TRBV24-1,TRBD2,TGTGCCACCAGTGAGCTACTAGCGGGGGGGCGGGAGACCCAGTACTTC,CATSELLAGGRETQYF
TRBJ2-1,TRBV4-2,TRBD2,TGTGCCAGCAGCCAAGTTGGCCTAGCGGGAGGGTGGGGGTCCTACAATGAGCAGTTCTTC,CASSQVGLAGGWGSYNEQFF
TRBJ1-1,TRBV6-2/TRBV6-3,.,TGTGCCAGCAGTTACGGACTCATATGGGGAACTGAAGCTTTCTTT,CASSYGLIWGTEAFF
TRBJ2-1,TRBV2,TRBD2,TGTGCCAGCGCTGCCCGGACTAGCGGGATCAAGTTCTTC,CASAARTSGIKFF
TRBJ2-7,TRBV11-2,.,TGTGCCAGCAGCTTATACGAGGGGGCCTACGAGCAGTACTTC,CASSLYEGAYEQYF
TRBJ1-1,TRBV7-3,TRBD1,TGTGCCAGCAGCCCCACAGGGGTTGACACTGAAGCTTTCTTT,CASSPTGVDTEAFF
TRBJ2-5,TRBV19,.,TGTGCCAGTAGTATGGGGACCGGGACGGAGCAAGAGACCCAGTACTTC,CASSMGTGTEQETQYF
TRBJ1-1,TRBV10-3,.,TGTGCCATCAGGTCCGGGACGACTGAAGCTTTCTTT,CAIRSGTTEAFF